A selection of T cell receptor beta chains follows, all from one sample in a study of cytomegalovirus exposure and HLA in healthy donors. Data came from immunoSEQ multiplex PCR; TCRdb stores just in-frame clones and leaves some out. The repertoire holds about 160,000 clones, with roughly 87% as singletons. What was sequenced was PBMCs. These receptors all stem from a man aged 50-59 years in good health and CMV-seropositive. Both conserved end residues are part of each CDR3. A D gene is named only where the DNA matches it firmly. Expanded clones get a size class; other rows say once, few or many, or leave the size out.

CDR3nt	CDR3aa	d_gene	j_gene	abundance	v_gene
TGTGCAGCAAGCGGGGGGTTCGATGAGCAGTTCTTC	CAASGGFDEQFF	TRBD2	TRBJ2-1	-	TRBV6-5
TGTGCCAGCTCACCCCCTCTCGTGACTAGCGGGAGCTCCTACGAGCAGTACTTC	CASSPPLVTSGSSYEQYF	TRBD2	TRBJ2-7	-	TRBV18
TGTGCCAGCTCACCACGGGACAGGGGCAGCGGGGAGACCCAGTACTTC	CASSPRDRGSGETQYF	TRBD1	TRBJ2-5	once	TRBV18
TGTGCCAGCAGTGAACCCGGGAGGACAAACACCGGGGAGCTGTTTTTT	CASSEPGRTNTGELFF	TRBD2	TRBJ2-2	-	TRBV25-1
TGTGCCAGCAGTGATTTAGGGGACTTTCACTACGAGCAGTACTTC	CASSDLGDFHYEQYF	-	TRBJ2-7	-	TRBV6-1
TGTGCCAGCAGCTTAGCGGGGACAGGGGCAAACACAGATACGCAGTATTTT	CASSLAGTGANTDTQYF	TRBD1	TRBJ2-3	-	TRBV7-8
TGTGCCTTCTCCCTCGGGATTACCTACGAGCAGTACTTC	CAFSLGITYEQYF	-	TRBJ2-7	-	TRBV7-9
TGTGCCAGCTCCCCAGGACAGGGAACTTATGGCTACACCTTC	CASSPGQGTYGYTF	TRBD1	TRBJ1-2	few	TRBV7-8
TGTGCCAGCAGTGACCGGCAGGGTTTGAAGGAGCAGTACTTC	CASSDRQGLKEQYF	-	TRBJ2-7	-	TRBV2
TGCGCCAGCAGCTTGGGGGCATACCAAGAGACCCAGTACTTC	CASSLGAYQETQYF	-	TRBJ2-5	-	TRBV5-1
TGCGCCAGCAGCTTGGGGGTAGGCGGGAGCGAGACCCAGTACTTC	CASSLGVGGSETQYF	TRBD2	TRBJ2-5	-	TRBV5-1
TGTGCCAGCAACCCCATAAGTGAGGTCGAGCAGTACTTC	CASNPISEVEQYF	-	TRBJ2-7	-	TRBV7-8
TGTGCCAGCAGCCAAGATCCAGGCTCTGGAAACACCATATATTTT	CASSQDPGSGNTIYF	-	TRBJ1-3	few	TRBV14
TGTGCCAGCAGCCCACCGACTGGCTCCTACAATGAGCAGTTCTTC	CASSPPTGSYNEQFF	-	TRBJ2-1	-	TRBV7-9
TGTGCCAGCAGCTTGTCACGGGGTACTGAAGCTTTCTTT	CASSLSRGTEAFF	-	TRBJ1-1	-	TRBV11-2
TGTGCCAGCAGTTTGGTAGGGGCGGACACTGAAGCTTTCTTT	CASSLVGADTEAFF	-	TRBJ1-1	-	TRBV28
TGTGCCAGCAGCCAAGATAAAGACAGGGGCCCTGGAAACACCATATATTTT	CASSQDKDRGPGNTIYF	TRBD1	TRBJ1-3	-	TRBV4-2
TGTGCCAGCTCACCCGTCGGGGGAGACACTGAAGCTTTCTTT	CASSPVGGDTEAFF	-	TRBJ1-1	-	TRBV18
TGCGCCAGCAGCTTGGTGGCTAGCGGGAGTAATACGCAGTATTTT	CASSLVASGSNTQYF	TRBD2	TRBJ2-3	-	TRBV5-1
TGTGCCAGCAGCTCTATAGCGGCCCCATACAATGAGCAGTTCTTC	CASSSIAAPYNEQFF	-	TRBJ2-1	-	TRBV7-2
TGTGCCAGCAGCACCTACACAGATACGCAGTATTTT	CASSTYTDTQYF	-	TRBJ2-3	-	TRBV9
TGTGCCAGCAGCCACTCGACTAGCGGGAATGGTGATACGCAGTATTTT	CASSHSTSGNGDTQYF	TRBD2	TRBJ2-3	-	TRBV5-4
TGTGCCAGTATCTTTGATGGGGCAATGGCGGTCACTGAAGCTTTCTTT	CASIFDGAMAVTEAFF	-	TRBJ1-1	once	TRBV19
TGTTCCAGCAGCTTAGGGCAGATGAACACTGAAGCTTTCTTT	CSSSLGQMNTEAFF	-	TRBJ1-1	-	TRBV7-9
TGTGCCAGCAGCGCCCGAGGAGCGGGATTAGAGACCCAGTACTTC	CASSARGAGLETQYF	TRBD2	TRBJ2-5	-	TRBV9
TGTGCCAGCAGTCCAACAGGGGGCTACGAGCAGTACTTC	CASSPTGGYEQYF	TRBD1	TRBJ2-7	-	TRBV28
TGCAGCGTTGAAAACTCCTTAACCCCCACCGGGGAGCTGTTTTTT	CSVENSLTPTGELFF	-	TRBJ2-2	-	TRBV29-1
TGTGCCAGCAGTTACTCCGGGGTAGCGGGTGCCTACGAGCAGTACTTC	CASSYSGVAGAYEQYF	TRBD2	TRBJ2-7	-	TRBV6-5
TGCGCCAGCAGCTTAGACTACTACGAGCAGTACTTC	CASSLDYYEQYF	-	TRBJ2-7	-	TRBV5-1
TGCGCCAGCAGCTCCCATATAGACAGGGTCGACGAGCAGTACTTC	CASSSHIDRVDEQYF	TRBD1	TRBJ2-7	-	TRBV5-1
TGCGCCAGCAACCCCCGGTCGGGCGGGGGCACAGATACGCAGTATTTT	CASNPRSGGGTDTQYF	-	TRBJ2-3	-	TRBV5-1
TGTGCCAGCAGCGCAGGACAGGGAGTGGGTGCGGAGACCCAGTACTTC	CASSAGQGVGAETQYF	TRBD1	TRBJ2-5	-	TRBV9
TGTGCCAGCAGCCAAGGTGGGACAGGGTTCGGGGAGCTGTTTTTT	CASSQGGTGFGELFF	TRBD1	TRBJ2-2	-	TRBV4-2
TGTGCCAGCAGTCAATCAAGAGCGACCTACGAGCAGTACTTC	CASSQSRATYEQYF	-	TRBJ2-7	-	TRBV6-6
TGTGCCAGCAGCGTAGTAGGGGGCCGCACAGATACGCAGTATTTT	CASSVVGGRTDTQYF	TRBD1	TRBJ2-3	-	TRBV9
TGCGCCAGCAGCCAAGCAAAGGCCAGGGGGACTGAAGCTTTCTTT	CASSQAKARGTEAFF	TRBD1	TRBJ1-1	-	TRBV4-3
TGTGCCAGCAGGTTTGAGGGTGGGGGGTTGCAGCCCCAGCATTTT	CASRFEGGGLQPQHF	-	TRBJ1-5	-	TRBV28
TGCAGCGTTCTTGGACAGGGGGTCGGTGGCTACACCTTC	CSVLGQGVGGYTF	TRBD1	TRBJ1-2	-	TRBV29-1
TGTGCCAGCGACAGGGGGCTCACTGAAGCTTTCTTT	CASDRGLTEAFF	TRBD1	TRBJ1-1	-	TRBV6-1
TGTGCCATCAGTGAGTCGGTAGGGGAAGTGGGCAATCAGCCCCAGCATTTT	CAISESVGEVGNQPQHF	-	TRBJ1-5	-	TRBV10-3
TGTGCCAGCAGCTCCTTAAGACAGGGCTGGGACGAGCAGTACTTC	CASSSLRQGWDEQYF	TRBD1	TRBJ2-7	-	TRBV13
TGTGCCTGGAGAGGAAGGCGGGGGGAACACACCGGGGAGCTGTTTTTT	CAWRGRRGEHTGELFF	TRBD2	TRBJ2-2	-	TRBV30
TGCGCCAGCAGCTTGTGGGGGGATGGAAACACCATATATTTT	CASSLWGDGNTIYF	-	TRBJ1-3	-	TRBV5-1
TGTGCCAGTAGTGGAGGGGAGGCGGGCAATCAGCCCCAGCATTTT	CASSGGEAGNQPQHF	-	TRBJ1-5	-	TRBV19
TGCAGCGTTAGACAGGCCAATCAGCCCCAGCATTTT	CSVRQANQPQHF	-	TRBJ1-5	-	TRBV29-1
TGCAGCACCAAAGGAGGGGAAAAGTCTGGAAACACCATATATTTT	CSTKGGEKSGNTIYF	-	TRBJ1-3	-	TRBV29-1
-	CASSFGPGDQPQHF	-	TRBJ1-5	-	TRBV27
TGCGCCAGCAGCTTCACAGGCCCCCAGGCACCCCTCCACTTT	CASSFTGPQAPLHF	-	TRBJ1-6	-	TRBV5-1
TGCAGCGCCGAAACTAGCGGGCTATACAATGAGCAGTTCTTC	CSAETSGLYNEQFF	TRBD2	TRBJ2-1	-	TRBV29-1
TGTGCCAGCAGTGAACTACAGCCCCAGCATTTT	CASSELQPQHF	-	TRBJ1-5	-	TRBV6-1
TGTGCCATCGCAGGACTAGCGGGAGGGCAAGATACGCAGTATTTT	CAIAGLAGGQDTQYF	TRBD2	TRBJ2-3	-	TRBV2
TGTGCCAGCAGCTTGAAGGGAGGGGAGACCCAGTACTTC	CASSLKGGETQYF	TRBD2	TRBJ2-5	-	TRBV5-6
TGTGCCAGCAGCTTAAGCGGGTCGGATGAGCAGTTCTTC	CASSLSGSDEQFF	-	TRBJ2-1	-	TRBV11-2
TGTGCCAGCCGAAACTTCAGGGAAGGGGCCTATCAGCCCCAGCATTTT	CASRNFREGAYQPQHF	-	TRBJ1-5	-	TRBV28
TGCGCCAGCAGGCTGACAGGCTCCTACGAGCAGTACTTC	CASRLTGSYEQYF	-	TRBJ2-7	-	TRBV5-1